The clone carrying this T cell receptor beta chain was counted a single time. Random hexamers were used to reverse transcribe an amount of about 0.45 to 1 ug RNA. MiXCR, applied by TCRdb to the immunoSEQ multiplex PCR reads, yields one record per CDR3 protein. In the table there are about 150,000 distinct CDR3 sequences, over 95% of which are singletons. The entry originates in a study of CD8 T cells in Susac syndrome. This CDR3 is 14 amino acids long. The V and J ends lost 2 bases and 5 bases respectively, with 12 bases between them. Looked up from germline, CDR1 is SEHNR and CDR2 is FQNEAQ (reference sequence).

The genes are TRBV7-9 and TRBJ1-2, with a possible D match to TRBD1 (5 bases). This clonotype was obtained from a human donor with multiple sclerosis. Sequences were obtained from CD8+ T cells from PBMCs. CDR3 bases: TGTGCCAGCAGCTTAACTTCGGGGGTATATGGCTACACCTTC. Protein sequence: CASSLTSGVYGYTF.